This T cell receptor (beta chain) was captured in a study of Graves' ophthalmopathy and Graves' hyperthyroidism (dated by TCRdb to 2016 to 2019). Study-level background: Peripheral blood was collected at initial diagnosis, before any treatment. TCR beta repertoire signatures were used to distinguish Graves' ophthalmopathy from Graves' hyperthyroidism and to predict progression to ophthalmopathy. In roughly 6 hyperthyroidism patients, T-cell repertoires of thyroid tissue and blood were compared. To explore V-J signatures distinguishing ophthalmopathy from hyperthyroidism, a discovery set of roughly 100 patients (roughly 45 ophthalmopathy, about 57 stable hyperthyroidism) was enrolled. An independent validation cohort comprised some 19 hyperthyroidism patients and over 15 patients who later progressed from hyperthyroidism to ophthalmopathy. In total, 135 blood samples were TCR-sequenced: 43 ophthalmopathy, 75 hyperthyroidism and approximately 17 hyperthyroidism-to-ophthalmopathy patients. Once sampling was done, hyperthyroidism patients were given methimazole at a starting dose of 30 mg daily, while ophthalmopathy patients were given high-dose intravenous methylprednisolone.

Including cysteine and phenylalanine, the CDR3 has 13 amino acids. Kept here is only the CDR3 DNA, which spans 39 bases and is read in frame from base 1. V drops 7 bases and J drops 1 base, leaving 10 bases in between. Sequences MNHEY (CDR1) and SVGAGI (CDR2) are obtained from the germline V gene. Beyond this particular receptor, the publication reports: Among expanded thyroid clonotypes with frequency above 0.001, most also showed up in blood, which suggests that blood repertoires may reflect the thyroid immune response. Sample size was not predetermined statistically, and investigators were not blinded to group allocation. In validation, the model predicted ophthalmopathy progression with about 70% sensitivity and around 72% specificity; roughly 12 predicted patients were CT-confirmed with GO in a median of around 6.5 months. Ophthalmopathy was separated from stable hyperthyroidism by the 13-signature model with 87.88% sensitivity and 81.08% specificity in cross-validation and with 80%/75% in the test set.

This clonotype was counted ten times or more. Its antigen is currently not known. The input lacks base qualities; no much larger clone sits a single base away. TCR beta CDR3 regions were amplified from RNA transcripts for repertoire sequencing. A first-round RT-PCR used HTBI primers with the Qiagen OneStep RT-PCR kit, followed by a second-round multiplex PCR, size selection and purification. Sequencing of the libraries was carried out on an Illumina HiSeq2000 in paired-end mode with 100 bp reads. The study's own analysis went as follows. SOAPnuke was used to process the reads, throwing out any read that had adapters, had uncalled bases, had a mean Phred below 15, or lacked an exact constant-primer or identifier match. High-quality paired reads were merged with COPE v1.2.5. Unique nucleotide sequences were defined as clonotypes and aligned to IMGT TRB V, D and J references using MiTCR v1.1. The analysis was limited to V-J combinations with a frequency above 0.0001, which together covered over 98% of repertoires. For each V-J combination, a TCR clonal expansion and chaos score was defined as the ratio of F50 clonal expansion to chaos observed in the TCRdist matrix. Features were reduced by Welch's t-statistics and random forest to 10 to 15 V-J combinations, which fed a naive Bayes classifier. The similarity between thyroid and blood repertoires was quantified using the Morisita-Horn index. TCRdb applied fastp at Q25 and MiXCR to the public reads, then kept only in-frame beta chains. CDR3 protein sequences are deduplicated, and each keeps its most common genes and DNA. The V and J calls follow TCRdb's processing rather than the paper's. A total of about 640,000 distinct CDR3 sequences appear in this sample, about 41% of them only once. The ten largest clones capture 2.5% to 3.5% of the sample.

Ophthalmopathy patients were characterized by moderately to severely active disease, a Clinical Activity Score of at least 3, a NOSPECS grade of at least 4, and a disease duration under 3 months. Patients were excluded if they had other autoimmune diseases, uncontrolled infections, pregnancy or lactation. Clinical symptoms, serum thyroxine, TRAb, thyroid ultrasound and orbital computed tomography were used for diagnosis. PBMCs were isolated from about 9.2 ml of fresh peripheral blood by Ficoll-Paque density gradient centrifugation. Total RNA was extracted using Trizol reagent, and RNA quality was checked on an Agilent 2100 Bioanalyzer.

The origin of this receptor is an adult man with Graves' ophthalmopathy. The sample was peripheral blood. Recombination connected TRBV6-5 to TRBJ1-1; D gene: possibly TRBD1, on 5 matching bases. CDR3 protein: CASTGNRNTEAFF. The bases read TGTGCCAGCACAGGGAATCGGAACACTGAAGCTTTCTTT.